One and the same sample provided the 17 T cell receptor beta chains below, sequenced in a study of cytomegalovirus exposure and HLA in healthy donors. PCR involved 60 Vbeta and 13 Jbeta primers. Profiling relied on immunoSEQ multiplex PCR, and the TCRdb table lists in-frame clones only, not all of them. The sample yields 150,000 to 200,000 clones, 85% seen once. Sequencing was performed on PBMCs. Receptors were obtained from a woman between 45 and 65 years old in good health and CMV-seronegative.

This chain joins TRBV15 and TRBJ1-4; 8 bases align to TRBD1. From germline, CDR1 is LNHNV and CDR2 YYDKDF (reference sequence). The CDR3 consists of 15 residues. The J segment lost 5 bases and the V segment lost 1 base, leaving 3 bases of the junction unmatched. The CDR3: CATSRAQGGNEKLFF. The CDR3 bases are TGTGCCACCAGCAGAGCACAGGGGGGGAATGAAAAACTGTTTTTT.

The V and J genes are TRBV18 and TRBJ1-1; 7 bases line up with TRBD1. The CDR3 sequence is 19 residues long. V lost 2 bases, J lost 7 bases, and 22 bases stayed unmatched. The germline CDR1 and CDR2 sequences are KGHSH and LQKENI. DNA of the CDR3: TGTGCCAGCTCACCAATATCTCTGGGTGGTGGGACAGTCGTAAATGAAGCTTTCTTT. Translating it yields CASSPISLGGGTVVNEAFF.

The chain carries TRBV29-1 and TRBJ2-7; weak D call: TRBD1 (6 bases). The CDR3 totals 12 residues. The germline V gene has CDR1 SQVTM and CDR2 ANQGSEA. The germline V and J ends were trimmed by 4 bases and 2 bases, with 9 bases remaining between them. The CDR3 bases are TGCAGCGTTGCTACAGGGACCTACGAGCAGTACTTC. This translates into CSVATGTYEQYF.

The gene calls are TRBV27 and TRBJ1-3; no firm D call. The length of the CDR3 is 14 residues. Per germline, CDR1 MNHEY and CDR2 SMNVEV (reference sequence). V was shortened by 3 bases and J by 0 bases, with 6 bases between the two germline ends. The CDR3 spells CASSFASSGNTIYF. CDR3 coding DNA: TGTGCCAGCAGTTTTGCTAGCTCTGGAAACACCATATATTTT.

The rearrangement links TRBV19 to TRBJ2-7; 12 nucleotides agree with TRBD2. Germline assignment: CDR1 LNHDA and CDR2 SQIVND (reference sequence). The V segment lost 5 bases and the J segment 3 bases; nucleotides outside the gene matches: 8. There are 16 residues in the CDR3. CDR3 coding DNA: TGTGCCAGTAGTCGGACTAGCGGGAAGGTGGACTACGAGCAGTACTTC. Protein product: CASSRTSGKVDYEQYF.

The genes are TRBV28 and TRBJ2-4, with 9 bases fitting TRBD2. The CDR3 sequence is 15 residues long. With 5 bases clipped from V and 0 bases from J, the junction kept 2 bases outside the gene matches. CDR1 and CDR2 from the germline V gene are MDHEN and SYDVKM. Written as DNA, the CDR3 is TGTGCCAGCAGTACTAGCGGGTTAGCCAAAAACATTCAGTACTTC. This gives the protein CASSTSGLAKNIQYF.

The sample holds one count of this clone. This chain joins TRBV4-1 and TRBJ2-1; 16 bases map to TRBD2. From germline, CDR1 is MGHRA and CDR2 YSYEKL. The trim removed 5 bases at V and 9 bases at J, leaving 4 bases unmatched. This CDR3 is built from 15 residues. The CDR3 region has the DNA TGCGCCAGCAGCGAGGGACTAGCGGGAGGGTCTGAGCAGTTCTTC. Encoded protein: CASSEGLAGGSEQFF.

The CDR3 sequence is CASSVTGSGELFF. CDR3 DNA: TGTGCCAGCAGTGTAACAGGGTCCGGGGAGCTGTTTTTT. The rearrangement uses TRBV28 and TRBJ2-2; D possibly corresponds to TRBD1 (6 bases). V lost 5 bases and J 6 bases, leaving 10 bases between the germline ends. Germline V lookup: CDR1 MDHEN, CDR2 SYDVKM. The CDR3 consists of 13 residues.

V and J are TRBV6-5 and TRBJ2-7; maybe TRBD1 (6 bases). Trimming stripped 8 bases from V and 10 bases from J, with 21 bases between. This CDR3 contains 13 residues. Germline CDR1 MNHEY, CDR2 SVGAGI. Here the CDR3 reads CASSQGDTGTQYF. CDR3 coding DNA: TGTGCCAGCTCTCAAGGGGACACCGGAACACAGTACTTC.

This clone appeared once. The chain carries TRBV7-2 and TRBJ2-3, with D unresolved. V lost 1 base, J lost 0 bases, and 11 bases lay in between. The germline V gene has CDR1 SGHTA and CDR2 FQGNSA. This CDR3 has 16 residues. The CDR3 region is CASSLGRGTSTDTQYF. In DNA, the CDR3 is TGTGCCAGCAGCTTAGGCCGCGGAACAAGCACAGATACGCAGTATTTT.

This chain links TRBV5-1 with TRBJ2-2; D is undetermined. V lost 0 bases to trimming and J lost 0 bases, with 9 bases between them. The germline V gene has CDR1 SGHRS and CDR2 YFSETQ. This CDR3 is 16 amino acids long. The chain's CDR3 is CASSLVAPANTGELFF. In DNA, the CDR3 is TGCGCCAGCAGCTTGGTGGCTCCCGCGAACACCGGGGAGCTGTTTTTT.

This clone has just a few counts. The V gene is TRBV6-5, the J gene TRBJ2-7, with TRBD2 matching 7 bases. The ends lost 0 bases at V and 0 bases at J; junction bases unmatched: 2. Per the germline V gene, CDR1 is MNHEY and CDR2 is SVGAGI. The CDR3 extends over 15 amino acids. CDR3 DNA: TGTGCCAGCAGTTACTCTAGGACTAGCTCCTACGAGCAGTACTTC. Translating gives CASSYSRTSSYEQYF.

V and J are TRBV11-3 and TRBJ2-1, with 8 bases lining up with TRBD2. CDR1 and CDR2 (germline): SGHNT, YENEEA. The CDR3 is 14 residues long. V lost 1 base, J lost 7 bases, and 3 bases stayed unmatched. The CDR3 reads CASSLGGRYNEQFF. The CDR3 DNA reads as TGTGCCAGCAGCTTAGGCGGGAGGTATAATGAGCAGTTCTTC.

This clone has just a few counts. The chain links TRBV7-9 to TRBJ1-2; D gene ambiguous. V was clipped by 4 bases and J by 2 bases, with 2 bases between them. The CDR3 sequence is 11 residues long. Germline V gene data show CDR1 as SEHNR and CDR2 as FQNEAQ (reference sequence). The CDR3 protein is CASSSNYGYTF. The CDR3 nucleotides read TGTGCCAGCAGCTCAAACTATGGCTACACCTTC.

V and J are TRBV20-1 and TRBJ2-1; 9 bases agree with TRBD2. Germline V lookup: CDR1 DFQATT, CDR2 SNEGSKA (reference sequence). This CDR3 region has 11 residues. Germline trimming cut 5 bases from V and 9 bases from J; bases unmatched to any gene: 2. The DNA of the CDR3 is TGCAGTGCTCGTAGCGGGAGTGAGCAGTTCTTC. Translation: CSARSGSEQFF.

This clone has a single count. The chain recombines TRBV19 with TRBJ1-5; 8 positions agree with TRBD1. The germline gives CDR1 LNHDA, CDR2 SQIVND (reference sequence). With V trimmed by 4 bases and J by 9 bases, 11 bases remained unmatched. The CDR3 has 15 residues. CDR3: CASSTRDRRVLPQHF. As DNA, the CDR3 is TGTGCCAGTAGTACCCGGGACAGGAGGGTTTTGCCCCAGCATTTT.

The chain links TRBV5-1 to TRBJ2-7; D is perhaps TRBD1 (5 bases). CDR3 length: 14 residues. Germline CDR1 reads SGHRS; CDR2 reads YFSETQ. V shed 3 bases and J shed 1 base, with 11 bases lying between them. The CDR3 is CASSWATGSYEQYF. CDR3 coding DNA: TGCGCCAGCAGCTGGGCCACAGGTTCCTACGAGCAGTACTTC. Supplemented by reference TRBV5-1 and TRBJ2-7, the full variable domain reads KAGVTQTPRYLIKTRGQQVTLSCSPISGHRSVSWYQQTPGQGLQFLFEYFSETQRNKGNFPGRFSGRQFSNSRSEMNVSTLELGDSALYLCASSWATGSYEQYFGPGTRLTVT.